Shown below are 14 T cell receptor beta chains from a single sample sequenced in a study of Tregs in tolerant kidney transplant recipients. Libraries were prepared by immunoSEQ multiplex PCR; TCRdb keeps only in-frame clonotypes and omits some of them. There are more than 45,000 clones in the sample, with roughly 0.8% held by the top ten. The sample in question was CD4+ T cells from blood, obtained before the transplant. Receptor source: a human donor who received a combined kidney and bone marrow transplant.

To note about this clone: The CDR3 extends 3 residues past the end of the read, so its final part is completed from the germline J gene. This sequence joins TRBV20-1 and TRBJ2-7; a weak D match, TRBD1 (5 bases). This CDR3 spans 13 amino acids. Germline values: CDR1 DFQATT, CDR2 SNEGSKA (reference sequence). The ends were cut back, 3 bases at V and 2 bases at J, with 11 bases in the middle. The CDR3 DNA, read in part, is TGCAGTGCTAGCTCCAGGGCGGCCTACGAG. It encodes CSASSRAAYE. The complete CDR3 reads CSASSRAAYEQYF.

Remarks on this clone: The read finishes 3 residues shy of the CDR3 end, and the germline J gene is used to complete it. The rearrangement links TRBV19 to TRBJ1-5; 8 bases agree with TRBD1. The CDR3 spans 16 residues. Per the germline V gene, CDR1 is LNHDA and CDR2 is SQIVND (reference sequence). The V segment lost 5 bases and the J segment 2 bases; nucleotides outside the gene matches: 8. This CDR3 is CASSPQGARGNQPQHF. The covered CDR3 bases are TGTGCCAGTAGTCCTCAGGGGGCTCGGGGCAATCAGCCC.

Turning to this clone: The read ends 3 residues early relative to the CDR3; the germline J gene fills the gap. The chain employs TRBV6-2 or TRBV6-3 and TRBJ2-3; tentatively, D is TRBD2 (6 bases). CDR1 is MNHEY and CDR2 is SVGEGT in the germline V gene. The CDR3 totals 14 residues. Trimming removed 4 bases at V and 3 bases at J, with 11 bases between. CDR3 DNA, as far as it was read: TGTGCCAGCAGTTTTTGGACTACTACAGATACG. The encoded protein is CASSFWTTTDT. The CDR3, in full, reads CASSFWTTTDTQYF.

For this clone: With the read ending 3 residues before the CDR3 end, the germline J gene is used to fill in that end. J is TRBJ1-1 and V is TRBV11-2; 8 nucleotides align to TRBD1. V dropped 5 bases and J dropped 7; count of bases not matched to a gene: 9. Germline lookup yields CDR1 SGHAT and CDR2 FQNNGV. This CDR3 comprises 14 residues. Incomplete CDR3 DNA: TGTGCCAGCAGCCAACAGGGGGGATTGGGTGAA. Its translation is CASSQQGGLGE. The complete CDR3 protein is CASSQQGGLGEAFF. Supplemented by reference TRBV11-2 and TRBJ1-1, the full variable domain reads EAGVAQSPRYKIIEKRQSVAFWCNPISGHATLYWYQQILGQGPKLLIQFQNNGVVDDSQLPKDRFSAERLKGVDSTLKIQPAKLEDSAVYLCASSQQGGLGEAFFGQGTRLTVV.

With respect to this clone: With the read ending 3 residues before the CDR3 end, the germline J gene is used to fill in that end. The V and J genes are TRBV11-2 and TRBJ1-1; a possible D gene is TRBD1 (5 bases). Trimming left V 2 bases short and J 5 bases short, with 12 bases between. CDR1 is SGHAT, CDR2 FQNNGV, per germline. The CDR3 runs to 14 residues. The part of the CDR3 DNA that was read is TGTGCCAGCAGCTTACAAGAGGGGAGTACTGAA. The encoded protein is CASSLQEGSTE. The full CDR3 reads CASSLQEGSTEAFF.

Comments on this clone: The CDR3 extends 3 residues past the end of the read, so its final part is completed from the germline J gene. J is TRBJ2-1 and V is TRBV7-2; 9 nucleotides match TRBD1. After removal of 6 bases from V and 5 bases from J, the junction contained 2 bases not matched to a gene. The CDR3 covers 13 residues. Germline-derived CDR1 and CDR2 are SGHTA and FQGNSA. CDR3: CASSRDRDNEQFF. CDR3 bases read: TGTGCCAGCAGTAGGGACAGGGACAATGAG.

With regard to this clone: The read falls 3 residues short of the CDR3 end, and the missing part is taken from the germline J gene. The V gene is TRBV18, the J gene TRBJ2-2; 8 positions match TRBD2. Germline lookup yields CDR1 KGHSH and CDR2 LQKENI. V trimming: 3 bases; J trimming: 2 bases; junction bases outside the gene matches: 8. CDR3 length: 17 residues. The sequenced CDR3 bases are TGTGCCAGCTCACCGGCGGCAGCGGGAGTAAACACCGGGGAG. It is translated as CASSPAAAGVNTGE. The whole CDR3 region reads CASSPAAAGVNTGELFF.

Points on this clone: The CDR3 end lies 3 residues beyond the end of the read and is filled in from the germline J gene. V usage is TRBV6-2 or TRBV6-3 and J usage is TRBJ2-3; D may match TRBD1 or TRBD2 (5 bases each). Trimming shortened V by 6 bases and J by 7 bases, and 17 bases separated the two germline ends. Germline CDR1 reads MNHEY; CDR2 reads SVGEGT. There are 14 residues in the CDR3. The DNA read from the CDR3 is TGTGCCAGCAGCTATCGAGGGGAGACCCATACG. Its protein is CASSYRGETHT. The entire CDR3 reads CASSYRGETHTQYF.

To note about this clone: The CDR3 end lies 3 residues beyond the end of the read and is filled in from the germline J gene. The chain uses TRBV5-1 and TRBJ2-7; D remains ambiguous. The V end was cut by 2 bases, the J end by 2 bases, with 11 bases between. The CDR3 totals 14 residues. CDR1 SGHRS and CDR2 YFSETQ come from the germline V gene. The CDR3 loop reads CASSFSSVAYEQYF. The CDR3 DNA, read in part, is TGCGCCAGCAGCTTCTCCAGCGTAGCCTACGAG.

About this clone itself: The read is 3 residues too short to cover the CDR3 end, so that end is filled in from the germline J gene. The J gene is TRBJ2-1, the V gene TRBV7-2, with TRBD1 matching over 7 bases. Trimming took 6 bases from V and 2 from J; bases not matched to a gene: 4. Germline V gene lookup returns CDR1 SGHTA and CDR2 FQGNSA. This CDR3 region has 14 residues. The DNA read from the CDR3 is TGTGCCAGCAGACAGGGGTGGGCCTACAATGAG. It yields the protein CASRQGWAYNE. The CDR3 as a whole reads CASRQGWAYNEQFF.

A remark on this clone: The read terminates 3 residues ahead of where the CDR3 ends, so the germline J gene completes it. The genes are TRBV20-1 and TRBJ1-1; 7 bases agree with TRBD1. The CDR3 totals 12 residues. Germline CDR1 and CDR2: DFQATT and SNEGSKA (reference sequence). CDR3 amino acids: CSARSRQGVAFF. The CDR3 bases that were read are TGCAGTGCTAGATCTCGACAGGGAGTA.

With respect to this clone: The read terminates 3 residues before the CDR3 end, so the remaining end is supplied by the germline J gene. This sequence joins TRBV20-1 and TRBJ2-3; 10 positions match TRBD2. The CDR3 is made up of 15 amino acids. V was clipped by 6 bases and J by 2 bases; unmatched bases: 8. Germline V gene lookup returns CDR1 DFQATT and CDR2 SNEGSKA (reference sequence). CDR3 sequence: CSAITGTSVTDTQYF. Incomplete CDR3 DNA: TGCAGTGCCATAACCGGGACTAGCGTCACAGATACG.

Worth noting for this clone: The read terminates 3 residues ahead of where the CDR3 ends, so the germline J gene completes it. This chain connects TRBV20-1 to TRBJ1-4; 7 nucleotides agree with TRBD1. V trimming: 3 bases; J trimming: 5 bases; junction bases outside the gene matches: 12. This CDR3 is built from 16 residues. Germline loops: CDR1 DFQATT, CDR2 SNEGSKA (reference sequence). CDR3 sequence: CSASSLWDSGNEKLFF. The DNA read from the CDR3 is TGCAGTGCTAGCTCCCTATGGGACAGTGGGAATGAAAAA.

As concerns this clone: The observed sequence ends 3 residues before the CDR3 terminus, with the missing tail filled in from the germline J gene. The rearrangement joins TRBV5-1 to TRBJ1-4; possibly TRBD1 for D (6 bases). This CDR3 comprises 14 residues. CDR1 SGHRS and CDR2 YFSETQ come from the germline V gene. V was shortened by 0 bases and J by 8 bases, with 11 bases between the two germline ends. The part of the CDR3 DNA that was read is TGCGCCAGCAGCTTGGCAGGGGACCGCGAAAAA. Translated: CASSLAGDREK. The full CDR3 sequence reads CASSLAGDREKLFF.